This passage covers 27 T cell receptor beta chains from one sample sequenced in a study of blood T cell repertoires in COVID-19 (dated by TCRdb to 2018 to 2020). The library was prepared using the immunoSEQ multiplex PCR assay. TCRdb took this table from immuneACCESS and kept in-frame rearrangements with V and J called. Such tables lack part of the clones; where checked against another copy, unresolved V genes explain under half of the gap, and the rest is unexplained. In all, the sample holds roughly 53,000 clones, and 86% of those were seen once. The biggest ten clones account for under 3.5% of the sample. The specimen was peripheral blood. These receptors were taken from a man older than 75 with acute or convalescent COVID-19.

CDR3 in amino acids: CASSTVDRPVEQYF. The CDR3 DNA is TGTGCCAGCAGCACCGTCGACAGGCCCGTAGAGCAGTACTTC. V gene TRBV9 combines with J gene TRBJ2-7, with a possible D match to TRBD1 (6 bases). The germline V gene encodes CDR1 SGDLS and CDR2 YYNGEE. The CDR3 is 14 residues long. With 4 bases removed from V and 7 bases from J, the gap between germline ends came to 18 bases.

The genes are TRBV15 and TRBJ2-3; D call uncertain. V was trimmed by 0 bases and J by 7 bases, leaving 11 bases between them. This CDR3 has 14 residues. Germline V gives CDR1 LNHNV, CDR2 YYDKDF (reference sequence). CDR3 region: CATSREGYINTQYF. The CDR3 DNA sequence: TGTGCCACCAGCAGAGAGGGCTATATAAATACGCAGTATTTT.

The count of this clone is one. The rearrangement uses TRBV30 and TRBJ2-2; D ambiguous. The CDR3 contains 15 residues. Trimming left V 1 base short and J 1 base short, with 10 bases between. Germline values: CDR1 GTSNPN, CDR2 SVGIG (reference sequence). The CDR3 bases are TGTGCCTGGAGTGCCCCCGGGTGGAACACCGGGGAGCTGTTTTTT. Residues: CAWSAPGWNTGELFF.

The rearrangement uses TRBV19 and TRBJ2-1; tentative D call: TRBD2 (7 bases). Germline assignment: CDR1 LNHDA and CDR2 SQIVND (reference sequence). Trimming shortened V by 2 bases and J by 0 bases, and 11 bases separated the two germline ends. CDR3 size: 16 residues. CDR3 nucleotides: TGTGCCAGTAGTATACGCGGGGGCAACTCCTACAATGAGCAGTTCTTC. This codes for CASSIRGGNSYNEQFF.

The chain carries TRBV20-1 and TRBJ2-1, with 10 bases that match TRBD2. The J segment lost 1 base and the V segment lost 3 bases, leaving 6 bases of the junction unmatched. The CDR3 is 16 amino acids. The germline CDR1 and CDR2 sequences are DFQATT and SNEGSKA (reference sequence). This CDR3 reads CSASVPSGGSYNEQFF. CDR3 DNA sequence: TGCAGTGCTAGTGTCCCTAGCGGGGGTTCCTACAATGAGCAGTTCTTC.

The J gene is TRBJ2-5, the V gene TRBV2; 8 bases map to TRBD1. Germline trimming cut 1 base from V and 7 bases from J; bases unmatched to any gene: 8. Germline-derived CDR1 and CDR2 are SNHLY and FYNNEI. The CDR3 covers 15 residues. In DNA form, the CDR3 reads TGTGCCAGCAGTGAAGTAGGACAGGGTTTGGGGACCCAGTACTTC. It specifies CASSEVGQGLGTQYF.

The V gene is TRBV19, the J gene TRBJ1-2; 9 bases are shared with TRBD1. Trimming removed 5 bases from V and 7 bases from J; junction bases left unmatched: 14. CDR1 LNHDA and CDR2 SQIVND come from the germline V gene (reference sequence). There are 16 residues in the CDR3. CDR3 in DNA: TGTGCCAGTAGTGTTCCCGGACAGGGGCCACTGCGTGGCTACACCTTC. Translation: CASSVPGQGPLRGYTF.

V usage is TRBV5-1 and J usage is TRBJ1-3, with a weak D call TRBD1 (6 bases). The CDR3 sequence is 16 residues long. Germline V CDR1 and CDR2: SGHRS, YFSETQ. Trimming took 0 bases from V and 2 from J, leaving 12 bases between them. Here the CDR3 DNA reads TGCGCCAGCAGCTTGGTGGGGGGGCAAGCTGGAAACACCATATATTTT. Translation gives CASSLVGGQAGNTIYF.

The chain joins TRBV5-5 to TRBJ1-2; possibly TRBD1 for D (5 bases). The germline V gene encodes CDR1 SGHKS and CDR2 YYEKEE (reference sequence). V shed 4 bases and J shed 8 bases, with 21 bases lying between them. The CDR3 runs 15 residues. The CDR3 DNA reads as TGTGCCAGCAGCGCATCGGGGGACTATCCGTGGGGCTACACCTTC. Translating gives CASSASGDYPWGYTF.

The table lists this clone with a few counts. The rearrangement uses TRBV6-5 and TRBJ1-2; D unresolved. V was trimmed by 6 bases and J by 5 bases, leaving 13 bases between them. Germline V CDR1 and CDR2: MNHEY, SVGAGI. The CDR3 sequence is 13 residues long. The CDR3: CASSLSFPYGYTF. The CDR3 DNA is TGTGCCAGCAGCCTATCCTTCCCATATGGCTACACCTTC.

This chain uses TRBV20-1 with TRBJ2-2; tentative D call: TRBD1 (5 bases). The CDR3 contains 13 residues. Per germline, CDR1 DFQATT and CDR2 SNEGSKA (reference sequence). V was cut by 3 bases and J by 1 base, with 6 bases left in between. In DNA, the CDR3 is TGCAGTGCTAGTGGACAGAACACCGGGGAGCTGTTTTTT. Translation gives CSASGQNTGELFF.

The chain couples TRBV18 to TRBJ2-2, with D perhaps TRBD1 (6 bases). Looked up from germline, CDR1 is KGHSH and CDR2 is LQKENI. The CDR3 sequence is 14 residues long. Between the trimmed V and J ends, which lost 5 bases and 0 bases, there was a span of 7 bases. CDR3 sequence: CASSGDTNTGELFF. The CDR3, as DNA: TGTGCCAGCTCAGGGGACACGAACACCGGGGAGCTGTTTTTT.

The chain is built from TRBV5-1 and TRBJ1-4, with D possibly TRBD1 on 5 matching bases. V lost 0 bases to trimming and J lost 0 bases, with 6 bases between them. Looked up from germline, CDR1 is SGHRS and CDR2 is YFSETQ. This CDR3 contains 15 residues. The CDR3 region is CASSLGRATNEKLFF. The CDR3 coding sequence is TGCGCCAGCAGCTTGGGCAGGGCAACTAATGAAAAACTGTTTTTT.

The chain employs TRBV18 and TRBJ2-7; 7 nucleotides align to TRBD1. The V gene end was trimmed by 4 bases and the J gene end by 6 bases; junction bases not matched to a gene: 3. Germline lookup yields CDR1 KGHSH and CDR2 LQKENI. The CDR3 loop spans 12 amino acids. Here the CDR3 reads CASSRDRAEQYF. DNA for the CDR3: TGTGCCAGCTCACGTGACAGGGCCGAGCAGTACTTC.

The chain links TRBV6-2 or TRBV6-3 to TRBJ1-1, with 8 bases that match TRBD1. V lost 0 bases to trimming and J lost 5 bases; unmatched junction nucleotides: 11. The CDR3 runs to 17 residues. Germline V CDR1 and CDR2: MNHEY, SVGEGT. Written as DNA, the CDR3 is TGTGCCAGCAGTTACTCGATAATCAGGGGGCCTGGGACTGAAGCTTTCTTT. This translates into CASSYSIIRGPGTEAFF.

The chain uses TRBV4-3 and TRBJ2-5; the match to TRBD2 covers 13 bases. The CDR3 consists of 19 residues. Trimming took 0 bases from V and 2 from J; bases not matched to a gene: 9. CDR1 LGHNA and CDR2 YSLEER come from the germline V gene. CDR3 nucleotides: TGCGCCAGCAGCCAAGATCTTAAACTAGCGGGGGGGCCTCAAGAGACCCAGTACTTC. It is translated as CASSQDLKLAGGPQETQYF.

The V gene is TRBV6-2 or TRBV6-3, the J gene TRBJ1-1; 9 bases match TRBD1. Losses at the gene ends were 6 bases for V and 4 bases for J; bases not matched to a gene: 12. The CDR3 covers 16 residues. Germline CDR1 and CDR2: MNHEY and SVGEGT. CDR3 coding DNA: TGTGCCAGCAGCTTTACCGGGACAGGGTGGACCACTGAAGCTTTCTTT. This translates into CASSFTGTGWTTEAFF.

As DNA, the CDR3 is TGTGCCAGCAGTTACGGGGGCCGGGATTCACCCCTCCACTTT. This codes for CASSYGGRDSPLHF. The chain is built from TRBV6-6 and TRBJ1-6; D is perhaps TRBD1 (6 bases). The V end lost 2 bases, the J end lost 8 bases, and 10 bases lay between the germline ends. CDR1 is MNHNY, CDR2 SVGAGI, per germline (reference sequence). The CDR3 runs 14 residues.

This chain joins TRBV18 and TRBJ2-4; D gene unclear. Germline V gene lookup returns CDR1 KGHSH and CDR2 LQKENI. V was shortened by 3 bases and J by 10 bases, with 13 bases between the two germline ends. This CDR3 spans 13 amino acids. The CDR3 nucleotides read TGTGCCAGCTCACCGCGACTGGAGTGGATTCAGTACTTC. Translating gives CASSPRLEWIQYF.

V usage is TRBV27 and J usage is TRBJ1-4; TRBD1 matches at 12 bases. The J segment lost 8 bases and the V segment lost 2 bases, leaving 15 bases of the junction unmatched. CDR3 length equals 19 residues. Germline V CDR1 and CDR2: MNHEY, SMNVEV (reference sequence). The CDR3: CASSLRYGTGGFSREKLFF. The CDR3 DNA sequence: TGTGCCAGCAGTTTACGCTATGGGACAGGGGGCTTCAGTCGGGAAAAACTGTTTTTT.

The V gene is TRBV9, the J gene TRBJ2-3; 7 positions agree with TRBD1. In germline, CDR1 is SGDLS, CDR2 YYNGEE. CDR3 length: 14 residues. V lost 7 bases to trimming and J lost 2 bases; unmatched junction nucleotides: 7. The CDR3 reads CASQRGGLTDTQYF. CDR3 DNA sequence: TGTGCCAGCCAGAGAGGGGGCCTCACAGATACGCAGTATTTT.

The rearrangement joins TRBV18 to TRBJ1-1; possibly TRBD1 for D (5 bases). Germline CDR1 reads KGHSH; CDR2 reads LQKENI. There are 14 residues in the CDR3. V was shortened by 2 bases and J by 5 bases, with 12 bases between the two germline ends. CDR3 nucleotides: TGTGCCAGCTCACCAAGCCAGGGTAGGACTGAAGCTTTCTTT. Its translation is CASSPSQGRTEAFF. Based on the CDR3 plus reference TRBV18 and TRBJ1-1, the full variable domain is NAGVMQNPRHLVRRRGQEARLRCSPMKGHSHVYWYRQLPEEGLKFMVYLQKENIIDESGMPKERFSAEFPKEGPSILRIQQVVRGDSAAYFCASSPSQGRTEAFFGQGTRLTVV.

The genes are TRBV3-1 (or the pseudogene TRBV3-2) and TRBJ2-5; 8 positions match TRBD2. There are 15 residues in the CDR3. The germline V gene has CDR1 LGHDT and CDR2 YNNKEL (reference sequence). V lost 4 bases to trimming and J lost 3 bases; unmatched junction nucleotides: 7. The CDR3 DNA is TGTGCCAGCAGCCTACCGACGCGGGGGGAAGAGACCCAGTACTTC. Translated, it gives CASSLPTRGEETQYF.

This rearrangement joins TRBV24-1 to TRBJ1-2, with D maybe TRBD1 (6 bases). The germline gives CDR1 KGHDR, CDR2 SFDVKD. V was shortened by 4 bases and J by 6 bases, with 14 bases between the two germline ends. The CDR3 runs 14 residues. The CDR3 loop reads CATSDARGADGYTF. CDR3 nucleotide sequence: TGTGCCACCAGTGACGCTCGGGGGGCTGATGGCTACACCTTC.

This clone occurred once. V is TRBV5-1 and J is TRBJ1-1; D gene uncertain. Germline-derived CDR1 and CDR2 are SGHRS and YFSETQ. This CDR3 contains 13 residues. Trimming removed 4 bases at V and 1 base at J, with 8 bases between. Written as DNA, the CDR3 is TGCGCCAGCAGCCCCACAACGAACACTGAAGCTTTCTTT. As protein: CASSPTTNTEAFF. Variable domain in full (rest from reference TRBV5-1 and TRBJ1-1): KAGVTQTPRYLIKTRGQQVTLSCSPISGHRSVSWYQQTPGQGLQFLFEYFSETQRNKGNFPGRFSGRQFSNSRSEMNVSTLELGDSALYLCASSPTTNTEAFFGQGTRLTVV.

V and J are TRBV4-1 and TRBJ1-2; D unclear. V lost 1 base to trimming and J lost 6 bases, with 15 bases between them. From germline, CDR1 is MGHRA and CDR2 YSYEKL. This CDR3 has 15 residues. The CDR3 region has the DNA TGCGCCAGCAGCCAAGGGGCCCCAGGTTTTCATGGCTACACCTTC. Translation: CASSQGAPGFHGYTF.

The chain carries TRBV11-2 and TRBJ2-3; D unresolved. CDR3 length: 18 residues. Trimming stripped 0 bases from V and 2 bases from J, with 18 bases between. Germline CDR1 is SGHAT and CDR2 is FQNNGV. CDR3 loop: CASSLDRPTITYTDTQYF. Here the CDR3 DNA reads TGTGCCAGCAGCTTAGATCGTCCAACCATAACCTACACAGATACGCAGTATTTT.